There are many counts of the clone carrying this TCR beta chain. Its antigen is currently unknown. The CDR3 is 14 amino acids. V shed 7 bases and J shed 5 bases, with 17 bases lying between them. Each diagnosis was grounded in clinical symptoms, serum thyroxine and TRAb, thyroid ultrasound, and orbital computed tomography. Each 10 ml fresh peripheral blood draw supplied the PBMCs. The source of the sample is a study of T cells in Graves' hyperthyroidism and ophthalmopathy. The study, taken as a whole, reports: Ophthalmopathy, which appeared later, was predicted by the model a median approximately 6 months before onset.

What was amplified from RNA transcripts were TCR beta CDR3 regions. Primed by the HTBI set, a first-round RT-PCR was run on the TCR CDR3. TCRdb fed the multiplex PCR reads into MiXCR, producing one record per CDR3 protein. The table lists about 400,000 distinct CDR3 sequences, under 15% of them singletons. The receptor's source is a woman aged 30 to 39 with Graves' hyperthyroidism. The sample taken for sequencing was blood. This chain joins TRBV12-3 or TRBV12-4 and TRBJ2-5; D is unclear. This CDR3 is CASTLWASSETQYF. CDR3 DNA: TGTGCCAGCACCTTATGGGCTAGTAGCGAGACCCAGTACTTC.